Below, 7 T cell receptor beta chains from the same sample are listed, as sequenced in a study of blood T cell repertoires in COVID-19. Measured with immunoSEQ multiplex PCR; TCRdb has only the in-frame clones, and not every one. The sample includes just over 150,000 clones, 75% to 90% of them seen just once. Sequenced sample: peripheral blood. The source is a woman aged 40-49 years with acute or convalescent COVID-19.

The gene calls are TRBV5-1 and TRBJ2-1; 10 bases fit TRBD2. Germline CDR1 SGHRS, CDR2 YFSETQ. V shed 0 bases, J shed 6 bases, and the junction held 9 bases outside the gene matches. CDR3 length: 17 residues. The CDR3 region has the DNA TGCGCCAGCAGCTTGGCAGGGCTAGCGGGAGCGACCAATGAGCAGTTCTTC. This encodes CASSLAGLAGATNEQFF.

The chain is built from TRBV5-1 and TRBJ2-7, with 7 bases lining up with TRBD1. The CDR3 totals 14 residues. J gave up 5 bases and V 0 bases, and 5 bases lay outside the gene matches. Germline V lookup: CDR1 SGHRS, CDR2 YFSETQ. The CDR3: CASSLAWDSHEQYF. Written as DNA, the CDR3 is TGCGCCAGCAGCTTGGCCTGGGACAGTCACGAGCAGTACTTC.

This chain uses TRBV5-1 with TRBJ2-7; D gene unclear. Trimming removed 1 base from V and 5 bases from J, with 10 bases in between. Germline CDR1 and CDR2: SGHRS and YFSETQ. The CDR3 contains 13 residues. CDR3: CASSLSRTDEQYF. For the CDR3, the DNA is TGCGCCAGCAGCTTGTCCCGAACGGACGAGCAGTACTTC.

The rearrangement uses TRBV19 and TRBJ1-4, with 11 bases lining up with TRBD1. Looked up from germline, CDR1 is LNHDA and CDR2 is SQIVND (reference sequence). The J segment lost 0 bases and the V segment lost 8 bases, leaving 5 bases of the junction unmatched. CDR3 size: 16 residues. CDR3 in DNA: TGTGCCAGTTTTGGACAGGGGGCTGCAACTAATGAAAAACTGTTTTTT. Translated: CASFGQGAATNEKLFF.

The gene calls are TRBV5-6 and TRBJ1-3, with D perhaps matching TRBD1 (5 bases). Germline V gives CDR1 SGHDT, CDR2 YYEEEE. CDR3 length equals 13 residues. With 1 base removed from V and 3 bases from J, the gap between germline ends came to 5 bases. CDR3 protein: CASSLQGGNTIYF. Written as DNA, the CDR3 is TGTGCCAGCAGCTTGCAGGGTGGAAACACCATATATTTT.

This chain connects TRBV4-2 to TRBJ1-5, with 8 bases matching TRBD1. Germline CDR1 LGHNA, CDR2 YNFKEQ. With 0 bases clipped from V and 6 bases from J, the junction kept 4 bases outside the gene matches. The CDR3 extends over 15 amino acids. The CDR3 nucleotides are TGTGCCAGCAGCCAAGAACGGACAGGGCCTCAGCCCCAGCATTTT. This encodes CASSQERTGPQPQHF.

The V gene is TRBV19, the J gene TRBJ1-1; D is possibly TRBD1 (5 bases). The CDR3 consists of 13 residues. Trimming took off 5 bases at V and 4 bases at J, with 11 bases between the two ends. Per the germline V gene, CDR1 is LNHDA and CDR2 is SQIVND (reference sequence). The CDR3 region is CASSPGQLTEAFF. The CDR3 DNA reads as TGTGCCAGTAGTCCTGGACAACTCACTGAAGCTTTCTTT.